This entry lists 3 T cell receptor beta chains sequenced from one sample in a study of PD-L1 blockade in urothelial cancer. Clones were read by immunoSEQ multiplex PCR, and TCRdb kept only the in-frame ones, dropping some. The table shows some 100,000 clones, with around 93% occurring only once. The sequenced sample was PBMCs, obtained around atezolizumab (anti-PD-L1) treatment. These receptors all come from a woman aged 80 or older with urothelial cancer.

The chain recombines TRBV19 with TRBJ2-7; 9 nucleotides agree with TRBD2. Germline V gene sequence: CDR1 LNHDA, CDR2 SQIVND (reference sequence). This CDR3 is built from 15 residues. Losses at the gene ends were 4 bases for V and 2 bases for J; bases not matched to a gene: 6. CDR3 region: CASSTGLARTYEQYF. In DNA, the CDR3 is TGTGCCAGTAGTACGGGACTAGCTCGAACCTACGAGCAGTACTTC.

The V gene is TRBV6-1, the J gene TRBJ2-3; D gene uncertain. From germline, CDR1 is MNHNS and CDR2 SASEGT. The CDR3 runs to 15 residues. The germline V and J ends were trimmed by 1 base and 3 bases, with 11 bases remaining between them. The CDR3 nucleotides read TGTGCCAGCAGTGAAGTAGCACAAGGAACAGATACGCAGTATTTT. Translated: CASSEVAQGTDTQYF.

The CDR3 reads CASSPISSGPGQPQHF. CDR3 in DNA: TGCGCCAGCAGTCCTATCTCGTCAGGCCCGGGGCAGCCCCAGCATTTT. V and J are TRBV5-1 and TRBJ1-5; D ambiguous. V lost 5 bases to trimming and J lost 7 bases, with 22 bases between them. Germline values: CDR1 SGHRS, CDR2 YFSETQ. The CDR3 is made up of 16 amino acids. The full variable domain, with the rest looked up from reference TRBV5-1 and TRBJ1-5, is KAGVTQTPRYLIKTRGQQVTLSCSPISGHRSVSWYQQTPGQGLQFLFEYFSETQRNKGNFPGRFSGRQFSNSRSEMNVSTLELGDSALYLCASSPISSGPGQPQHFGDGTRLSIL.